What follows describes a single TCR beta chain. Its antigen is undetermined. Per the germline V gene, CDR1 is LGHNT and CDR2 is FRNRAP. CDR3 length equals 19 residues. The V gene end was trimmed by 1 base and the J gene end by 1 base; junction bases not matched to a gene: 9. The entry originates in a study of T cell responses to AZD1222 COVID-19 vaccine. The study, taken as a whole, reports: Just six people given AZD1222 tested seropositive at baseline. The study found Spike-specific TCR breadth and depth rose after two AZD1222 doses.

TCRdb's table, derived via immunoSEQ multiplex PCR, lists solely in-frame clones and lacks some. Among about 81,000 clones listed, 85% to 95% were seen once. The sample consisted of peripheral blood, taken 28 days after the second AZD1222 dose. The sequence came from an adult who received the AZD1222 COVID-19 vaccine. The genes are TRBV12-5 and TRBJ2-6; 8 positions match TRBD1. The CDR3 DNA follows: TGTGCTAGTGGTTTGGACCGACAGGGGTTTCCGTCTGGGGCCAACGTCCTGACTTTC. Protein: CASGLDRQGFPSGANVLTF.